This T cell receptor beta chain stems from a study of T cell responses to AZD1222 COVID-19 vaccine. Study-level findings and limits: Reportedly, nearly half of unique spike TCRs recognized epitopes outside B.1.351/B.1.1.7 mutations. The CD4 TCRs associated with vaccination extended across spike and predominated at 160-218 and 743-854. When two AZD1222 doses had been given, Spike-specific TCR breadth and depth rose. The sample set comprised mostly white British donors with more females, and clonal diversity was possibly underestimated.

The repertoire was sequenced with immunoSEQ multiplex PCR; TCRdb's copy has only in-frame clones and lacks some. The data show 150,000 or so clones, less than 90% seen once. As regards this clone: As yet, its antigen is unknown.

With 0 bases removed from V and 2 bases from J, the gap between germline ends came to 9 bases. The CDR3 runs to 14 residues. Per the germline V gene, CDR1 is SGHRS and CDR2 is YFSETQ. Source: peripheral blood, taken on day 0 of MenACWY control vaccination. The receptor's source is an adult in good health. The rearrangement uses TRBV5-1 and TRBJ2-7; D is undetermined. The CDR3 is CASSLGRSTYEQYF. CDR3 bases: TGCGCCAGCAGCTTGGGGCGGAGTACCTACGAGCAGTACTTC.